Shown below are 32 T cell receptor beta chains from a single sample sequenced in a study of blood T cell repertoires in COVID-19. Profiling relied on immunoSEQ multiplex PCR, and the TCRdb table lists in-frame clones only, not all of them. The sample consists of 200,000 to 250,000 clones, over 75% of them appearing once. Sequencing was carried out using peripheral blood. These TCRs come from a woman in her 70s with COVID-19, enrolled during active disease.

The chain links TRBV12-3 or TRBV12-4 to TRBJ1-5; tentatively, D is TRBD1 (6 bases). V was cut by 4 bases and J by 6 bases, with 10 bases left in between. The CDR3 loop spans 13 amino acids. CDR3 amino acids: CASSWGQGQPQHF. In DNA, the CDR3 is TGTGCCAGCAGTTGGGGGCAGGGTCAGCCCCAGCATTTT.

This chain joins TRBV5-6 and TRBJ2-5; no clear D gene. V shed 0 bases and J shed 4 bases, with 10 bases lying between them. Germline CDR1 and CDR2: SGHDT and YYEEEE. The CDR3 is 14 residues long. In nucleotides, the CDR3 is TGTGCCAGCAGCTTGGCCTCCCTATTAGAGACCCAGTACTTC. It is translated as CASSLASLLETQYF.

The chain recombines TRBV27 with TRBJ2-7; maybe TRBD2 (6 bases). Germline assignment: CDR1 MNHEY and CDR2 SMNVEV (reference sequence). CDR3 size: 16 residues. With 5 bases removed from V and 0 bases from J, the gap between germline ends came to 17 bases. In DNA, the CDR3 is TGTGCCAGCAGTCCGAGGACCCTCGGGAGCTCCTACGAGCAGTACTTC. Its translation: CASSPRTLGSSYEQYF.

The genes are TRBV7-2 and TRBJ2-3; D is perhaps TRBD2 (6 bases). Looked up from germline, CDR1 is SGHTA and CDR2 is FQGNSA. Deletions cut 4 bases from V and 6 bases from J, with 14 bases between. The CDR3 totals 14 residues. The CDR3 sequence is CASSSGGGSDTQYF. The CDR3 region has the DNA TGTGCCAGCAGCTCCGGCGGAGGGAGCGATACGCAGTATTTT.

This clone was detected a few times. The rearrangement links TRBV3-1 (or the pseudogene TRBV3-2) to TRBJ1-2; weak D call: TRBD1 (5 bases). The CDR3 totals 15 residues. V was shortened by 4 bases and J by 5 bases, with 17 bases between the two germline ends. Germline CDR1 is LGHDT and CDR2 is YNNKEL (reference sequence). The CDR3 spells CASSLSSRVQYGYTF. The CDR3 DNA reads TGTGCCAGCAGCCTCAGCTCCAGGGTGCAGTATGGCTACACCTTC.

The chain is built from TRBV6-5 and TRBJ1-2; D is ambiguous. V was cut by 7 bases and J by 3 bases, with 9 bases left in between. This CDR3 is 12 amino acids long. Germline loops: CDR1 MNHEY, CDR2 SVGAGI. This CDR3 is CASMLSYYGYTF. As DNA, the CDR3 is TGTGCCAGCATGTTGAGTTACTATGGCTACACCTTC.

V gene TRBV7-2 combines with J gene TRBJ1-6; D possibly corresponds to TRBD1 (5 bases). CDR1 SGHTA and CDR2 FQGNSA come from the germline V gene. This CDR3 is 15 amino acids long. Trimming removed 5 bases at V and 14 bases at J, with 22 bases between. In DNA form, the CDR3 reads TGTGCCAGCAGCCCCGTGCAGGCGCCAGGAGGGGCCCTCCACTTT. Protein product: CASSPVQAPGGALHF.

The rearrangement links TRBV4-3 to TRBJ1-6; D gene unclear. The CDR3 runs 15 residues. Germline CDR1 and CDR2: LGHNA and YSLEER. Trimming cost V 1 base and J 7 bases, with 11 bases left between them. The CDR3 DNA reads TGCGCCAGCAGCCAAGCTCGAGGAGACAATTCACCCCTCCACTTT. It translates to CASSQARGDNSPLHF.

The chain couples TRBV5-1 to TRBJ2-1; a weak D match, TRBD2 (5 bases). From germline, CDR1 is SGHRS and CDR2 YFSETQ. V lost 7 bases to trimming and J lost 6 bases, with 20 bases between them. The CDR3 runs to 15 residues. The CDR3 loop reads CASRVPGSTTNEQFF. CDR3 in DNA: TGCGCCAGCCGCGTCCCGGGATCCACAACCAATGAGCAGTTCTTC.

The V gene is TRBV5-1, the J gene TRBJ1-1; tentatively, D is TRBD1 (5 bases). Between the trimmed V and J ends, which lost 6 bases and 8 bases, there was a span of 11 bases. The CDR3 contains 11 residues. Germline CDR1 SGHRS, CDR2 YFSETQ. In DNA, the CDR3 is TGCGCCAGCACCCAGGGTGGAGAAGCTTTCTTT. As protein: CASTQGGEAFF. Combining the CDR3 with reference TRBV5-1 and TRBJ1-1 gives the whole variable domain KAGVTQTPRYLIKTRGQQVTLSCSPISGHRSVSWYQQTPGQGLQFLFEYFSETQRNKGNFPGRFSGRQFSNSRSEMNVSTLELGDSALYLCASTQGGEAFFGQGTRLTVV.

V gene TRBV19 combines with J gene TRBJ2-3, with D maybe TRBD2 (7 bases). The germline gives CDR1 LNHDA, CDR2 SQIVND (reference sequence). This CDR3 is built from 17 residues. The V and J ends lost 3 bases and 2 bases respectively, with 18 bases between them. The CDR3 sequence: CASSMGGPTVYTDTQYF. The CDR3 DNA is TGTGCCAGTAGTATGGGGGGGCCGACTGTGTACACAGATACGCAGTATTTT. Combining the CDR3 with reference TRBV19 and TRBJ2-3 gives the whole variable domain DGGITQSPKYLFRKEGQNVTLSCEQNLNHDAMYWYRQDPGQGLRLIYYSQIVNDFQKGDIAEGYSVSREKKESFPLTVTSAQKNPTAFYLCASSMGGPTVYTDTQYFGPGTRLTVL.

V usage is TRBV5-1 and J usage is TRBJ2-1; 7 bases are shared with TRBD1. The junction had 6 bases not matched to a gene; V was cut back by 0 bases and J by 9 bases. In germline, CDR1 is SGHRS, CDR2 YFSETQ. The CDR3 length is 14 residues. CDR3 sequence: CASSLDDRVSEQFF. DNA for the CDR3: TGCGCCAGCAGCTTGGACGACAGGGTTTCTGAGCAGTTCTTC. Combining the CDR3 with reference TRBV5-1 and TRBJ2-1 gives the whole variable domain KAGVTQTPRYLIKTRGQQVTLSCSPISGHRSVSWYQQTPGQGLQFLFEYFSETQRNKGNFPGRFSGRQFSNSRSEMNVSTLELGDSALYLCASSLDDRVSEQFFGPGTRLTVL.

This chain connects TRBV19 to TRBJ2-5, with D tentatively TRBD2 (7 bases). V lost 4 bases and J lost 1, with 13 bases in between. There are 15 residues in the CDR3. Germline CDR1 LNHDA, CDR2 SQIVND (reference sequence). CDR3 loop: CASSNRGAGQETQYF. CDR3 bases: TGTGCCAGTAGTAATCGGGGGGCAGGCCAAGAGACCCAGTACTTC.

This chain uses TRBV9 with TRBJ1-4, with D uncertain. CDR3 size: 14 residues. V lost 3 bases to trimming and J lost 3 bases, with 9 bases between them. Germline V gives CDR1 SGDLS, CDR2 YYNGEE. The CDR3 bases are TGTGCCAGCAGCGCCTCGGGGTCTAATGAAAAACTGTTTTTT. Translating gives CASSASGSNEKLFF.

The CDR3 nucleotides are TGCGCCAGCAGCCAAGACCCAGGGGTACGAGCTTTCTTT. It codes for CASSQDPGVRAFF. The V and J genes are TRBV4-3 and TRBJ1-1; maybe TRBD1 (6 bases). The CDR3 extends over 13 amino acids. V was trimmed by 0 bases and J by 10 bases, leaving 12 bases between them. The germline CDR1 and CDR2 sequences are LGHNA and YSLEER.

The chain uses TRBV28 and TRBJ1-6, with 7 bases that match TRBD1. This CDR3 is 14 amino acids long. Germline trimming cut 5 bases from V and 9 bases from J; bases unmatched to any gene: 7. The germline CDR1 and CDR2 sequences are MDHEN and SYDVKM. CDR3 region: CASSRPRQGSPLHF. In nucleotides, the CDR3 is TGTGCCAGCAGTCGGCCCCGACAGGGTTCACCCCTCCACTTT. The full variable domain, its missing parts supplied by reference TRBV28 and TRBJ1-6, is DVKVTQSSRYLVKRTGEKVFLECVQDMDHENMFWYRQDPGLGLRLIYFSYDVKMKEKGDIPEGYSVSREKKERFSLILESASTNQTSMYLCASSRPRQGSPLHFGNGTRLTVT.

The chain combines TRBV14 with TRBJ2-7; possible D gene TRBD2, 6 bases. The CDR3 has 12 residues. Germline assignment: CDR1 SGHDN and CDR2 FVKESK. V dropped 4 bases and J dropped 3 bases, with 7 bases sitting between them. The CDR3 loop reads CASSPGGYEQYF. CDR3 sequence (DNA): TGTGCCAGCAGCCCCGGGGGCTACGAGCAGTACTTC.

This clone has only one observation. The CDR3 sequence is CASSSTGVGYGYTF. CDR3 DNA sequence: TGTGCCAGCAGCTCGACAGGGGTTGGCTATGGCTACACCTTC. The genes are TRBV5-6 and TRBJ1-2; 8 bases line up with TRBD1. The V segment lost 3 bases and the J segment 4 bases; nucleotides outside the gene matches: 5. The CDR3 is 14 amino acids. The germline gives CDR1 SGHDT, CDR2 YYEEEE. Drawing the rest from reference TRBV5-6 and TRBJ1-2, the complete variable domain is DAGVTQSPTHLIKTRGQQVTLRCSPKSGHDTVSWYQQALGQGPQFIFQYYEEEERQRGNFPDRFSGHQFPNYSSELNVNALLLGDSALYLCASSSTGVGYGYTFGSGTRLTVV.

The chain's CDR3 is CASSLAGSTAETQYF. The CDR3 region has the DNA TGTGCCAGCAGCTTAGCCGGGAGTACTGCCGAGACCCAGTACTTC. The rearrangement joins TRBV7-9 to TRBJ2-5, with D perhaps TRBD2 (6 bases). Germline V gives CDR1 SEHNR, CDR2 FQNEAQ (reference sequence). The V gene lost 0 bases and the J gene lost 5 bases, with 13 bases spanning the gap. The CDR3 loop spans 15 amino acids.

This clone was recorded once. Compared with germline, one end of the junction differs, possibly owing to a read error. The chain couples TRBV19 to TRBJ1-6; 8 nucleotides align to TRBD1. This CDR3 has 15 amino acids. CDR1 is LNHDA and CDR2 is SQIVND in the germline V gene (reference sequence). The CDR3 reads CASSLEGQVNSPLHF. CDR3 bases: TGTGCCAGTAGTTTAGAGGGACAGGTAAATTCACCCCTCCACTTT.

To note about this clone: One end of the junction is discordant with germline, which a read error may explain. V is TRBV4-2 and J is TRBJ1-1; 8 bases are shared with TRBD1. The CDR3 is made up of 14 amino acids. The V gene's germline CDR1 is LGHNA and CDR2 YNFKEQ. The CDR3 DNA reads TGTGCCTGCAGCCTGACAGGGGTGGACACTGAAGCTTTCTTT. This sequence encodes CACSLTGVDTEAFF.

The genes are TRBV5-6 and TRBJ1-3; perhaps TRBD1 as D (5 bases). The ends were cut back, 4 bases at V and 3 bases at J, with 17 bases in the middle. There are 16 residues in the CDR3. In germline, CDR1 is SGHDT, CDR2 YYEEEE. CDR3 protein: CASSPRGSIRGNTIYF. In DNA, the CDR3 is TGTGCCAGCAGCCCCCGGGGGAGTATCCGTGGAAACACCATATATTTT.

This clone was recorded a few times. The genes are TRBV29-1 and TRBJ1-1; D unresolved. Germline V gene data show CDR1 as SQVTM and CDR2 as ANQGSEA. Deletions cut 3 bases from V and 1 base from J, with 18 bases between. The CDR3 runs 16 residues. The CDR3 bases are TGCAGCGTTGATTTCTGGGCGCGGGTTGGGAACACTGAAGCTTTCTTT. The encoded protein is CSVDFWARVGNTEAFF.

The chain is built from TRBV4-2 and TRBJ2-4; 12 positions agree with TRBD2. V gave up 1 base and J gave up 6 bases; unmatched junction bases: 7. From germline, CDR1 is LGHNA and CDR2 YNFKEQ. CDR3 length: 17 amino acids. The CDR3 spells CASSQVASGGAGNIQYF. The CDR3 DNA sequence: TGTGCCAGCAGCCAAGTTGCTAGCGGGGGGGCTGGAAACATTCAGTACTTC.

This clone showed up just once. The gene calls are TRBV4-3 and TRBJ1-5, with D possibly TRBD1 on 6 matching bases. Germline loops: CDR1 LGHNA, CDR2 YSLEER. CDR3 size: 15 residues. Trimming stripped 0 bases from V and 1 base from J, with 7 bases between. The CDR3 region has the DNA TGCGCCAGCAGCCAAGATCAGGGGAGCAATCAGCCCCAGCATTTT. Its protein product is CASSQDQGSNQPQHF.

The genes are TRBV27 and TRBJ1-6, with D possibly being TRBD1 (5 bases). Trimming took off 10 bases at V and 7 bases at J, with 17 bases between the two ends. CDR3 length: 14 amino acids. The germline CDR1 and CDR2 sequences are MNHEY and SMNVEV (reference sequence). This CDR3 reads CATRLRGLNSPLHF. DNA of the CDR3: TGTGCCACCCGTCTTAGGGGATTAAATTCACCCCTCCACTTT.

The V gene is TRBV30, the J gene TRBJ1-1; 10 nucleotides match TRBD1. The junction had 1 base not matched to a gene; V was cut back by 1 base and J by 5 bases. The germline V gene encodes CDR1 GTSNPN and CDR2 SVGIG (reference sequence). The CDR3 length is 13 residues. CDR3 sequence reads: CAWSAGQGTEAFF. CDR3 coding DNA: TGTGCCTGGAGTGCGGGACAGGGGACTGAAGCTTTCTTT. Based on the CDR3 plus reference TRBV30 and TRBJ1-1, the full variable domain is SQTIHQWPATLVQPVGSPLSLECTVEGTSNPNLYWYRQAAGRGLQLLFYSVGIGQISSEVPQNLSASRPQDRQFILSSKKLLLSDSGFYLCAWSAGQGTEAFFGQGTRLTVV.

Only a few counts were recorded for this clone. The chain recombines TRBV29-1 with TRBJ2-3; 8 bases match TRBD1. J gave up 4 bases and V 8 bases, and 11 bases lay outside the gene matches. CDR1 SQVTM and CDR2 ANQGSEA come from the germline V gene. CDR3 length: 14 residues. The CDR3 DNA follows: TGCAGCATACGACAGGGGTGGTCGTCAGATACGCAGTATTTT. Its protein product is CSIRQGWSSDTQYF.

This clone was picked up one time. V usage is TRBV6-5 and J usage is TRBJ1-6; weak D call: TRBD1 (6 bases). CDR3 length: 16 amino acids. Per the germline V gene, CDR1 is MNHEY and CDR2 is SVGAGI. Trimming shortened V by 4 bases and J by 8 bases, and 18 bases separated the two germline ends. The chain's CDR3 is CASSSAGTGRDSPLHF. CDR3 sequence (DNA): TGTGCCAGCAGTTCCGCCGGCACAGGGAGAGATTCACCCCTCCACTTT.

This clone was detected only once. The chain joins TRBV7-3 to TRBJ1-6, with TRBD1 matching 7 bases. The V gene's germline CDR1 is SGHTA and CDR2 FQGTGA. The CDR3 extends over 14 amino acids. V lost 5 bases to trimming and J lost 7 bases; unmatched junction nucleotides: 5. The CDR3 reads CASSRDRDNSPLHF. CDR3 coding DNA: TGTGCCAGCAGCCGGGACAGAGACAATTCACCCCTCCACTTT.

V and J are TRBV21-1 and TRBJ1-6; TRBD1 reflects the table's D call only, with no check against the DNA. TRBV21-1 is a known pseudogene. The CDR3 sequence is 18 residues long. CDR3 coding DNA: TGTGCCAGCAGCAAAGCGCTTTGGACAGAAAGGGGTAATTCACCCCTCCACTTT. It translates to CASSKALWTERGNSPLHF.

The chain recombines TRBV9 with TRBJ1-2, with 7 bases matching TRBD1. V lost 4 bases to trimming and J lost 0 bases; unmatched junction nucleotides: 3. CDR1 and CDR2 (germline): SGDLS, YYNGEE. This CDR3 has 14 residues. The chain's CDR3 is CASSSGQTNYGYTF. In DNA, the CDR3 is TGTGCCAGCAGCTCGGGACAGACTAACTATGGCTACACCTTC.